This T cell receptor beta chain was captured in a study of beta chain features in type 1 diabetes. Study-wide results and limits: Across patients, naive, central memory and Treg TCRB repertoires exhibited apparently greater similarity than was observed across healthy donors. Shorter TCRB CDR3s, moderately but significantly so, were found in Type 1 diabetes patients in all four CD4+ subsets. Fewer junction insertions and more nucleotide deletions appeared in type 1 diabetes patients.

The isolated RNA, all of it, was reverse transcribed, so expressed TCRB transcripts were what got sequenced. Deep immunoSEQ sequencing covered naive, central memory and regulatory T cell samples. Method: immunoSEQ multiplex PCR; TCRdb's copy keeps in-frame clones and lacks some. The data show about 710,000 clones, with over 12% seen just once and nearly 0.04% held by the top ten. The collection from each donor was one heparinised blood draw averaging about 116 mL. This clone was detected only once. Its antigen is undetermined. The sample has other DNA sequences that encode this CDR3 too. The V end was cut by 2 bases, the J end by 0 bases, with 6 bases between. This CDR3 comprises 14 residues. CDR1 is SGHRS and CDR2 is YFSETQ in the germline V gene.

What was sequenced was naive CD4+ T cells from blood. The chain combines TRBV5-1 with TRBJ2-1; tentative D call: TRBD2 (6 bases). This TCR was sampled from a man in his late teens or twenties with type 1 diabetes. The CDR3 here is CASSLAGSYNEQFF. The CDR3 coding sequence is TGCGCCAGCAGCTTAGCGGGCTCCTACAATGAGCAGTTCTTC.